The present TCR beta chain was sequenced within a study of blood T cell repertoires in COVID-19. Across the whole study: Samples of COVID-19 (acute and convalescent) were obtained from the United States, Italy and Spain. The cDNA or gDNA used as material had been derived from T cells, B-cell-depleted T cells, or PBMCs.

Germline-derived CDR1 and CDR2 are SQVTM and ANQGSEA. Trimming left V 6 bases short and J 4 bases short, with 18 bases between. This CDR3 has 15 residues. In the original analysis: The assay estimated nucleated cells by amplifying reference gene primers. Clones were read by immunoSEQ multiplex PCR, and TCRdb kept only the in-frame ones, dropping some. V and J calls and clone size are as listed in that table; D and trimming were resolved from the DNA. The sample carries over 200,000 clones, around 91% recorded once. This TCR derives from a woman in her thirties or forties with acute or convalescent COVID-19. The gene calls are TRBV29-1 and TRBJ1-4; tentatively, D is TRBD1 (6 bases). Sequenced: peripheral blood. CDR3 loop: CSVTTPGHRNEKLFF. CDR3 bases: TGCAGCGTGACTACTCCGGGACACCGTAATGAAAAACTGTTTTTT.